This T cell receptor (beta chain) appears in the sequencing data of a study of cytomegalovirus exposure and HLA in healthy donors. The wider study: For the roughly 370 genotyped donors, 80% to 90% fell within the Caucasian-associated ancestry cluster.

The CDR3 runs to 15 residues. Trimming shortened V by 8 bases and J by 3 bases, and 19 bases separated the two germline ends. CDR1 is WSHSY, CDR2 SAAADI, per germline. About this clone: Its antigen is still unknown.

This PCR relied on a set of 60 Vbeta primers and 13 Jbeta primers. Produced via immunoSEQ multiplex PCR; TCRdb's table is partial and in-frame only. In the table there are 35,000 to 50,000 clones, less than 75% of which are singletons. Study findings and constraints: The study carried out a later analysis of TCR beta sequences. It associated under 20,000 of them with specific HLA alleles at a false discovery rate of 0.05.

The source of this sequence is a man aged 55-75 years in good health and CMV-seropositive. The chain has TRBV10-2 and TRBJ1-2; D remains unclear. The sample was PBMCs. Here the CDR3 reads CASAVAQIVHYGYTF. The CDR3 DNA is TGCGCCAGCGCGGTTGCGCAAATAGTCCACTATGGCTACACCTTC.